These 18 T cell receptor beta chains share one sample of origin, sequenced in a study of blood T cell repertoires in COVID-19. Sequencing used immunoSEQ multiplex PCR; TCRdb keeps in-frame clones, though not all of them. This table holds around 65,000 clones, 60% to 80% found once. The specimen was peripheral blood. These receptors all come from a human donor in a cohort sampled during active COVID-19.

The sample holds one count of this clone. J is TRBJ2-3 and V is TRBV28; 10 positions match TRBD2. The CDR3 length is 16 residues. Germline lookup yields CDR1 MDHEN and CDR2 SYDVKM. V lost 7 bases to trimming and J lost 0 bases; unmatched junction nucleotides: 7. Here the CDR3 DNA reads TGTGCCAGCAATACCCCGGGACTAGCGAGCACAGATACGCAGTATTTT. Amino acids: CASNTPGLASTDTQYF.

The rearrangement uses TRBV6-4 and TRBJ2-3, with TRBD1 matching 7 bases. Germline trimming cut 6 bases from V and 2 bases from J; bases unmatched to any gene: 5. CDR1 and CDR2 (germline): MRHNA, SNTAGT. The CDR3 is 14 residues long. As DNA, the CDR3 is TGTGCCAGCAGCCTTGACAGGGTCACAGATACGCAGTATTTT. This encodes CASSLDRVTDTQYF.

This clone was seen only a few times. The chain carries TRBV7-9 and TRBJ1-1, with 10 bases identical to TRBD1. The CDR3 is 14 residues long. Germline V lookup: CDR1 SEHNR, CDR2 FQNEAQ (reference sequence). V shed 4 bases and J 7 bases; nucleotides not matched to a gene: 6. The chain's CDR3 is CASSYGTGANEAFF. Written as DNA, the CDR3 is TGTGCCAGCAGCTATGGGACAGGGGCGAATGAAGCTTTCTTT.

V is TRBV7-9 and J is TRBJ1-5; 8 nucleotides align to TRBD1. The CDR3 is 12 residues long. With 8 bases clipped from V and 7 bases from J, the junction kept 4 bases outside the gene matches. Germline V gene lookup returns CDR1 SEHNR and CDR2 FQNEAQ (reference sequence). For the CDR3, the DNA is TGTGCCAGCTCCCAGGGGGCACAGCCCCAGCATTTT. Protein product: CASSQGAQPQHF.

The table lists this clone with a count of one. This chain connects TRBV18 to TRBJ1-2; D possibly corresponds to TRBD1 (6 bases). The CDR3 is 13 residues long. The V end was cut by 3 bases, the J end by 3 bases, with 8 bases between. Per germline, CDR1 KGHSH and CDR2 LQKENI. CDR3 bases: TGTGCCAGCTCACCGGCAGGGGACTATGGCTACACCTTC. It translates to CASSPAGDYGYTF.

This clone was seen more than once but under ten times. The CDR3: CASRREGRTGELFF. The CDR3 DNA sequence: TGTGCCAGCCGCCGGGAGGGCCGTACCGGGGAGCTGTTTTTT. The rearrangement links TRBV4-2 to TRBJ2-2; 8 bases map to TRBD2. This CDR3 is built from 14 residues. Trimming cost V 8 bases and J 5 bases; bases outside gene matches: 7. Germline lookup yields CDR1 LGHNA and CDR2 YNFKEQ.

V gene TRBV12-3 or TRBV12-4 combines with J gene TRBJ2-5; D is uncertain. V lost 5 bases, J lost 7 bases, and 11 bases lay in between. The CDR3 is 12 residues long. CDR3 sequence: CASSLESGTQYF. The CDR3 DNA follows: TGTGCCAGCAGTCTTGAGTCCGGGACCCAGTACTTC.

The CDR3 loop reads CASSGHQETQYF. Written as DNA, the CDR3 is TGTGCCAGCAGTGGACATCAAGAGACCCAGTACTTC. The chain is built from TRBV28 and TRBJ2-5, with D perhaps matching TRBD1 (5 bases). This CDR3 is 12 amino acids long. V gave up 5 bases and J gave up 2 bases, with 6 bases separating them. Germline CDR1 reads MDHEN; CDR2 reads SYDVKM.

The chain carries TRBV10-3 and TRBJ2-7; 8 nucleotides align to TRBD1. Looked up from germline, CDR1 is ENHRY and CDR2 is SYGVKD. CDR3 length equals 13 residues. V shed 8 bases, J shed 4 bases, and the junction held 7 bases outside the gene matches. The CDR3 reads CAIASRGPYEQYF. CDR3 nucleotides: TGTGCCATCGCGAGCAGGGGGCCGTACGAGCAGTACTTC.

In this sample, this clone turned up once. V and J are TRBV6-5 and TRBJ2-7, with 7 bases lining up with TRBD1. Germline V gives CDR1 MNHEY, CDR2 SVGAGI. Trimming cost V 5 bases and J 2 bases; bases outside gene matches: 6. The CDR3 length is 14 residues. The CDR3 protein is CASSTSGTAYEQYF. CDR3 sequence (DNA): TGTGCCAGCAGTACTTCCGGGACAGCCTACGAGCAGTACTTC.

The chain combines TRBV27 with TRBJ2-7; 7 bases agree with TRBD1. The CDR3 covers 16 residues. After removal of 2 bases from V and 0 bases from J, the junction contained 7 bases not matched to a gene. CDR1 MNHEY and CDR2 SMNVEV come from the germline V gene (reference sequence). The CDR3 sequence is CASSLGDSGGSYEQYF. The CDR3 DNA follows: TGTGCCAGCAGTTTAGGGGACAGCGGCGGCTCCTACGAGCAGTACTTC.

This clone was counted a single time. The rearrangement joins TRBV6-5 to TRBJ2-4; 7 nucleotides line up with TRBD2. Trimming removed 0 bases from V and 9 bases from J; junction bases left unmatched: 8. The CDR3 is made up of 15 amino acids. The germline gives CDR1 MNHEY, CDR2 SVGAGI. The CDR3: CASSYSQYGGGIQYF. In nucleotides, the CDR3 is TGTGCCAGCAGTTACTCGCAGTATGGCGGGGGCATTCAGTACTTC.

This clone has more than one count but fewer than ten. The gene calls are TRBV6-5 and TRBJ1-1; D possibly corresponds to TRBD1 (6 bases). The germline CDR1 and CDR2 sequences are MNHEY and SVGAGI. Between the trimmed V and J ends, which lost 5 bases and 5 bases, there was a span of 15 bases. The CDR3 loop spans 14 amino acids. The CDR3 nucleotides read TGTGCCAGCAGTCCCAGCGGACAGTGGACTGAAGCTTTCTTT. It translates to CASSPSGQWTEAFF.

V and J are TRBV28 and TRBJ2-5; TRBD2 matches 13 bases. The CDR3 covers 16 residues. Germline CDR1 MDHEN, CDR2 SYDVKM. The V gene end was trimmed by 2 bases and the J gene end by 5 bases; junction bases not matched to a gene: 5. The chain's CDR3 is CASSLPGLAGTETQYF. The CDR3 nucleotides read TGTGCCAGCAGTTTACCGGGACTAGCGGGAACGGAGACCCAGTACTTC.

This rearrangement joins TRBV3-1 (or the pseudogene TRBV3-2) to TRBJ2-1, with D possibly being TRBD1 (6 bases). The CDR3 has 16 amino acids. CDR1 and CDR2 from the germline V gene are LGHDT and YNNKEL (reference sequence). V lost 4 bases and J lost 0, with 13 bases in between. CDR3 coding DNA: TGTGCCAGCAGCCCCACCCGGACAGCCTCCTACAATGAGCAGTTCTTC. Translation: CASSPTRTASYNEQFF.

The CDR3 region has the DNA TGTGCCAGCAGCCCCCAACGCTGGAGCGGGGAGCTGTTTTTT. Translated, it gives CASSPQRWSGELFF. The genes are TRBV3-1 (or the pseudogene TRBV3-2) and TRBJ2-2; D is unresolved. Germline CDR1 is LGHDT and CDR2 is YNNKEL (reference sequence). V gave up 4 bases and J gave up 7 bases, with 13 bases separating them. There are 14 residues in the CDR3.

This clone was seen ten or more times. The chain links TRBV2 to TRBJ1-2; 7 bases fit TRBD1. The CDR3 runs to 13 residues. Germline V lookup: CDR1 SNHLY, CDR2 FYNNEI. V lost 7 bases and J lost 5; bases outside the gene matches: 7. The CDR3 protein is CASNRQGPYGYTF. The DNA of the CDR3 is TGTGCCAGCAACAGACAGGGCCCTTATGGCTACACCTTC.

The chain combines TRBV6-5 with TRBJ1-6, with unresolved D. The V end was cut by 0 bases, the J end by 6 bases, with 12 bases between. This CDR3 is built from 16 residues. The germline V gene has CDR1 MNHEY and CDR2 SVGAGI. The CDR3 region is CASSYSKAGGNSPLHF. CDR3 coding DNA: TGTGCCAGCAGTTACTCGAAGGCAGGTGGTAATTCACCCCTCCACTTT.